A single TCR beta chain is shown here with its context. Its antigen is undetermined. These data originate in a study of immune heterogeneity within non-small cell lung tumors. Study results and limitations: Across individual patients, the high-frequency T-cell receptor beta clonotypes were largely distinct. T-cell clonality in a given local region correlated moderately yet significantly with the local tumor mutational burden (R about 0.35).

Bulk tumor gDNA, 550 to 750 ng per sample, served as the TCR template. Taken during surgery, several biopsies per primary tumor were spaced as far apart as possible within the tumor mass. Curative surgery was performed on patients who had untreated, newly diagnosed non-small cell lung cancer. A first 10-cycle multiplex round used 32 V-gene and 13 J-gene primers on TCR beta CDR3. TCRdb re-called the multiplex PCR reads through MiXCR, storing one row per CDR3 protein. The sample includes approximately 20,000 distinct CDR3 sequences, 25% to 35% of them seen just once. The CDR3 loop spans 18 amino acids. V was trimmed by 4 bases and J by 6 bases, leaving 24 bases between them. Per the germline V gene, CDR1 is MGHRA and CDR2 is YSYEKL.

The gene calls are TRBV4-1 and TRBJ2-2; perhaps TRBD1 as D (7 bases). Sequenced: lung tumor tissue. This clonotype was obtained from a man aged 35 to 55 with non-small cell lung cancer. CDR3 nucleotide sequence: TGCGCCAGCAGCCTTCAACTCCAGGGGGGCCTTGGACCCGGGGAGCTGTTTTTT. As protein: CASSLQLQGGLGPGELFF.